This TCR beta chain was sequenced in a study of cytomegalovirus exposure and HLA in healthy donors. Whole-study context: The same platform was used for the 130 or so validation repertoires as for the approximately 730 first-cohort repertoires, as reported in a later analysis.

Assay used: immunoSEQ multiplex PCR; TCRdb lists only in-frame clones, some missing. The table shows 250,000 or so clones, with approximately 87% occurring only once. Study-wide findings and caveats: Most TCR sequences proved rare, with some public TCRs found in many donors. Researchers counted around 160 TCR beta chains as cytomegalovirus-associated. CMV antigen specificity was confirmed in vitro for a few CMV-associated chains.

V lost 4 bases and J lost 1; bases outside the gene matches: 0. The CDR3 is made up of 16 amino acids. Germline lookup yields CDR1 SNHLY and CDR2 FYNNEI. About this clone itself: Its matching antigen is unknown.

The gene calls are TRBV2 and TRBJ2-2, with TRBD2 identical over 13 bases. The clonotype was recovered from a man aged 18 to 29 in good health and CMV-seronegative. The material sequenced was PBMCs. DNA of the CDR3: TGTGCCAGCAGTGGGACTAGCGGGAGGAACACCGGGGAGCTGTTTTTT. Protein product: CASSGTSGRNTGELFF.